This T cell receptor beta chain was sequenced during a study of T cells in Graves' hyperthyroidism and ophthalmopathy. Study findings and constraints: Expanded thyroid clonotypes (above 0.001) were mostly also found in blood.

The CDR3 covers 14 residues. Trimming took off 2 bases at V and 4 bases at J, with 9 bases between the two ends. Germline loops: CDR1 MNHEY, CDR2 SMNVEV (reference sequence). What was amplified from RNA transcripts were TCR beta CDR3 regions. In the first-round RT-PCR of the TCR CDR3, the HTBI primer set was used. TCRdb reprocessed the multiplex PCR reads via MiXCR and lists one record per CDR3 protein. The sample gives around 400,000 distinct CDR3 sequences, 15% to 19% of which show up once; 25% to 30% is in the top ten. With a duration under 2 months, the hyperthyroidism was newly diagnosed in patients aged 18 to 65. The study excluded patients with uncontrolled infection, other autoimmune disease, pregnancy or lactation. This clonotype was counted only a few times. No antigen is known for it.

This receptor was obtained from a woman aged 18-35 years with Graves' hyperthyroidism that later progressed to Graves' ophthalmopathy. V is TRBV27 and J is TRBJ2-1, with D tentatively TRBD1 (6 bases). What was sequenced was blood. The CDR3 loop reads CASSLRGNYNEQFF. The CDR3 region has the DNA TGTGCCAGCAGTTTAAGGGGGAATTACAATGAGCAGTTCTTC.